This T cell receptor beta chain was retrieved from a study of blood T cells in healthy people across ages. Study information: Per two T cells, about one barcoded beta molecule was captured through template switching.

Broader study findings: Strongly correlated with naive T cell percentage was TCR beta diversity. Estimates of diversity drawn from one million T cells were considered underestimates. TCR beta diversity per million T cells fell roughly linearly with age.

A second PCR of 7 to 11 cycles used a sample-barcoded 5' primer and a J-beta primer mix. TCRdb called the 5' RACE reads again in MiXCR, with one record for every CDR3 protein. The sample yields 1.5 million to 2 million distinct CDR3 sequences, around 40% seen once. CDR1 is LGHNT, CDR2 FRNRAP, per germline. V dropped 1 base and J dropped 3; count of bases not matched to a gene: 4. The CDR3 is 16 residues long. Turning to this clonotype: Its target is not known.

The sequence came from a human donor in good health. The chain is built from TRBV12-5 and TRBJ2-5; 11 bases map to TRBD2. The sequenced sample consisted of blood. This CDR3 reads CASGLGVLAGEETQYF. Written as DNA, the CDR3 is TGTGCTAGTGGTTTGGGCGTACTAGCGGGGGAAGAGACCCAGTACTTC.